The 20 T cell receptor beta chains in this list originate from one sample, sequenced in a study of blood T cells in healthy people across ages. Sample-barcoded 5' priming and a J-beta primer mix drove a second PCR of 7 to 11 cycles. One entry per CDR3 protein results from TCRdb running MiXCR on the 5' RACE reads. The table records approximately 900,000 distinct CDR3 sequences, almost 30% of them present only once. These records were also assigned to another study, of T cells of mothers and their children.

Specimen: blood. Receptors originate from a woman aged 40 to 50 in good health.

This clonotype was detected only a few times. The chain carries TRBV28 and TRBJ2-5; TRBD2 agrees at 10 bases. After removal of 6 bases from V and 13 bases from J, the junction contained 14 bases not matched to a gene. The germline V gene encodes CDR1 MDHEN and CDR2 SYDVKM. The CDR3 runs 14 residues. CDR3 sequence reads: CASRESSGGAIPYF. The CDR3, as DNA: TGTGCCAGCAGGGAGTCAAGCGGGGGGGCCATCCCGTACTTC.

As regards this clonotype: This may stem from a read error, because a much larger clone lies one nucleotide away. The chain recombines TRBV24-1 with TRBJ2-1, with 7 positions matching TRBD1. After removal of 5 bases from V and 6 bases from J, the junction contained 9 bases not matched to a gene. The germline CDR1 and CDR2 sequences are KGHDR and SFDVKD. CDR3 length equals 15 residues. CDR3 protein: CATSAKTGLSNEQFF. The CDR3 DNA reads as TGTGCCACCAGTGCCAAGACAGGGCTGAGCAATGAGCAGTTCTTC.

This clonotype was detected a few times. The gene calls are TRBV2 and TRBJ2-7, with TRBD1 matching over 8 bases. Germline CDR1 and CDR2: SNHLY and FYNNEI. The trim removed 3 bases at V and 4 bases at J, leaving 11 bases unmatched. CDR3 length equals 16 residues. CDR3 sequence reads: CASSDLRTGKSYEQYF. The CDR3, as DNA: TGTGCCAGCAGTGACCTAAGGACAGGGAAAAGTTACGAGCAGTACTTC.

As DNA, the CDR3 is TGTGCCAGCAGTTACTCGAGGGCCGGGGAGGGCTACGAGCAGTACTTC. Its translation is CASSYSRAGEGYEQYF. The chain joins TRBV6-2 or TRBV6-3 to TRBJ2-7, with 7 positions matching TRBD2. The germline gives CDR1 MNHEY, CDR2 SVGEGT. The J segment lost 3 bases and the V segment lost 0 bases, leaving 8 bases of the junction unmatched. The CDR3 runs to 16 residues.

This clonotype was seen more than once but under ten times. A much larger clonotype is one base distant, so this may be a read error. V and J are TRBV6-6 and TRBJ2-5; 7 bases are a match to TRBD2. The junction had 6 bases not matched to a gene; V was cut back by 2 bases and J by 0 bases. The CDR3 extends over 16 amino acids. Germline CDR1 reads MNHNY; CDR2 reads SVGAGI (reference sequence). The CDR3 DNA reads TGTGCCAGCAGTTACAGAGCGGGGAGACACCAAGAGACCCAGTACTTC. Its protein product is CASSYRAGRHQETQYF.

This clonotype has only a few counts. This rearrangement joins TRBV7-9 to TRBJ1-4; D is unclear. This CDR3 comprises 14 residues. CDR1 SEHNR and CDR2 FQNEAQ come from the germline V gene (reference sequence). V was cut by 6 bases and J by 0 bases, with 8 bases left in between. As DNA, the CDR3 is TGTGCCAGCAGTACATCCGCAACTAATGAAAAACTGTTTTTT. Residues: CASSTSATNEKLFF.

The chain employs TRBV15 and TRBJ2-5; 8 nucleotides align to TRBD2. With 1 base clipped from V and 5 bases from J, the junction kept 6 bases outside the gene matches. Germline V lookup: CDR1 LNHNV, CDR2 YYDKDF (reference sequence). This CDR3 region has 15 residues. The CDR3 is CATSRGPLAEETQYF. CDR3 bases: TGTGCCACCAGCAGAGGCCCACTAGCGGAGGAGACCCAGTACTTC.

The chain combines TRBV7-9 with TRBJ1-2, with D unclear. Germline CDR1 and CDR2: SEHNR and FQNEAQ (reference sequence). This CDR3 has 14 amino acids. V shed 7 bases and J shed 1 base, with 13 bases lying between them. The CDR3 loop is CASTLDGDNYGYTF. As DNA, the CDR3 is TGTGCCAGCACCTTGGACGGAGATAACTATGGCTACACCTTC.

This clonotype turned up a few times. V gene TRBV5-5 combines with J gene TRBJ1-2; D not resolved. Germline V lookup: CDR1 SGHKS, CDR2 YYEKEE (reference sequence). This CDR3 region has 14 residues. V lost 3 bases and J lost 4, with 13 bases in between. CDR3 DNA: TGTGCCAGCAGCTGGGAGCAGTTGGGCTATGGCTACACCTTC. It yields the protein CASSWEQLGYGYTF.

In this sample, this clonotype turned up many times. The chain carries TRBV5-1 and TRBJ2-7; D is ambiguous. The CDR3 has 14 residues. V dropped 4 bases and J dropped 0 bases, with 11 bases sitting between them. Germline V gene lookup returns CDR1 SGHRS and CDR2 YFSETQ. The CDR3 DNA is TGCGCCAGCAGCCCGTCGACTGTCTCCTACGAGCAGTACTTC. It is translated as CASSPSTVSYEQYF.

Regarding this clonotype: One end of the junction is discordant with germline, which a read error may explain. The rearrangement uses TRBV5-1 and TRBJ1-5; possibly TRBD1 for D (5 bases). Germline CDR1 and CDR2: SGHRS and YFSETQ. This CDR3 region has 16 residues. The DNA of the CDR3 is TGCGTCAGCAGCTTGGGGACCTTAGGGAGCGGTCAGCCCCAGCATTTT. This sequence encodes CVSSLGTLGSGQPQHF. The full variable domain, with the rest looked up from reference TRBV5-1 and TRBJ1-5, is KAGVTQTPRYLIKTRGQQVTLSCSPISGHRSVSWYQQTPGQGLQFLFEYFSETQRNKGNFPGRFSGRQFSNSRSEMNVSTLELGDSALYLCVSSLGTLGSGQPQHFGDGTRLSIL.

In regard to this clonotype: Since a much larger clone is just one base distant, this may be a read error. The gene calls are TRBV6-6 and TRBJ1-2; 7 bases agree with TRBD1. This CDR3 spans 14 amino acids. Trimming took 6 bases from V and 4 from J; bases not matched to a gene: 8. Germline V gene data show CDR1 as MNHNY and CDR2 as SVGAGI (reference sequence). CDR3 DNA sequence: TGTGCCAGCAGAACAACAGGGGTAAGCTATGGCTACACCTTC. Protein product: CASRTTGVSYGYTF.

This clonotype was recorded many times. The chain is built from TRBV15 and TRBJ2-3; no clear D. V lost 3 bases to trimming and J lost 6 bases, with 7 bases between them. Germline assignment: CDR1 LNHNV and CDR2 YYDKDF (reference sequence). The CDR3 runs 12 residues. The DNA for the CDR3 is TGTGCCACCAGCAGGGCTCAGGATACGCAGTATTTT. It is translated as CATSRAQDTQYF.

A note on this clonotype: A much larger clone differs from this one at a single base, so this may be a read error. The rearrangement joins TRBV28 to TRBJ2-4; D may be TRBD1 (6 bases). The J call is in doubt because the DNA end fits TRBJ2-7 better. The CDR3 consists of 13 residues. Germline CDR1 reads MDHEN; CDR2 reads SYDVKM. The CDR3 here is CAGSSTGTHEQYF. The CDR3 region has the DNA TGTGCCGGCAGTTCGACAGGAACCCACGAGCAGTACTTC.

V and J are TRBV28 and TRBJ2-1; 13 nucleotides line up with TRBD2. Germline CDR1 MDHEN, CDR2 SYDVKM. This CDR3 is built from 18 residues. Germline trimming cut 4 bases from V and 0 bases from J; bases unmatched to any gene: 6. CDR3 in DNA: TGTGCCAGCAGTTCCCGACTAGCGGGGGGCCTCTCCTACAATGAGCAGTTCTTC. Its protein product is CASSSRLAGGLSYNEQFF.

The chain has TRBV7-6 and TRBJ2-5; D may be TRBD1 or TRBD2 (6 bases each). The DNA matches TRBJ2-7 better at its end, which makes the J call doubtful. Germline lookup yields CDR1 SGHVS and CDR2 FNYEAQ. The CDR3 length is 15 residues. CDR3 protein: CASSLGWRGAHEQYF. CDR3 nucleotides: TGTGCCAGCAGCTTAGGGTGGAGGGGGGCCCACGAGCAGTACTTC.

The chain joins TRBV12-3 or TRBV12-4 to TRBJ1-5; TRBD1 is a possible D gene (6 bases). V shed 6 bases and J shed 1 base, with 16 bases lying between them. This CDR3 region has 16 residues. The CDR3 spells CASSYLGTLSNQPQHF. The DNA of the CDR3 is TGTGCCAGCAGCTACCTTGGGACACTGAGCAATCAGCCCCAGCATTTT.

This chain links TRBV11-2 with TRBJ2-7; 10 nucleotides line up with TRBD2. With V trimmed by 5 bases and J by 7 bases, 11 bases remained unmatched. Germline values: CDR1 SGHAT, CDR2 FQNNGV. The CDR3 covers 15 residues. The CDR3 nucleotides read TGTGCCAGCAGCCTCCAGAGCGGGGGGGCATTTGAGCAGTACTTC. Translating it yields CASSLQSGGAFEQYF.

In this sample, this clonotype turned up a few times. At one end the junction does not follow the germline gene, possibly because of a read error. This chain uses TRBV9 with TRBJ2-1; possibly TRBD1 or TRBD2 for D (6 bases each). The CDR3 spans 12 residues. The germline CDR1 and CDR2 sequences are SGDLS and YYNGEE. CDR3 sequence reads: CASNGGGTEQFF. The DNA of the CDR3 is TGCGCCAGCAACGGCGGCGGGACAGAGCAGTTCTTC.

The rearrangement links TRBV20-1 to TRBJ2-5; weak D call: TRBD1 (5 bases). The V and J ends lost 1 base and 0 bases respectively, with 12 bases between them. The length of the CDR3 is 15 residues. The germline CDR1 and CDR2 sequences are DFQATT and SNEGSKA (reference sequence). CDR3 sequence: CSARVSSGYQETQYF. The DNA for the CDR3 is TGCAGTGCTAGAGTGTCCTCAGGGTACCAAGAGACCCAGTACTTC.